Here is one TCR beta chain with its context. It lacks a known antigen. This sample stems from a study of cytomegalovirus exposure and HLA in healthy donors (dated by TCRdb to the late 2010s). Regarding the study in general: An earlier analysis of some 600 of the donors reported 276 Gb of sequence data and 95 million to 120 million unique TCR beta sequences obtained from about 179 million T cells. An early release that covered about 600 HLA-typed donors contained approximately 300 gigabases of sequencing data and 65 million to 100 million unique TCR sequences. Of the roughly 400 genotyped donors, approximately 80% fell in the genetic ancestry cluster associated with self-reported Caucasian donors. The study aimed to test whether signatures of past pathogen exposure could be identified by cataloging public T cell receptors. Using immunosequencing, the study profiled T cell repertoires from 500 to 800 subjects and related those repertoires to cytomegalovirus serostatus. Along with the roughly 670-subject first cohort, a separate validation cohort of over a hundred different subjects was used. High-throughput TCR immunosequencing, statistical association of individual TCRs with disease status, and machine learning were combined to predict cytomegalovirus infection status. In a later analysis, previously published TCR beta repertoires from several hundred donors were re-analyzed and high-resolution HLA genotyping was added so that TCR occurrence patterns could be studied. Rather than using new phenotypic data, the later analysis identified candidate immune exposures from TCR beta sequences and from how often those sequences occurred across donors. In an earlier analysis of over 550 of the donors, high-throughput TCR beta sequencing was used to judge whether each TCR beta V gene segment behaved as functional or pseudogenic. Donor age, sex, ethnicity and CMV serostatus were collected together with the repertoire data. A later genetic analysis took genome-wide SNP genotypes for about three fifths of the 666 donors and used that subset as a discovery cohort. Every repertoire in the discovery cohort had been generated on one and the same sequencing platform. HLA typing covered class I and class II loci at four-digit resolution. Typing coverage varied by locus: roughly 620-640 donors for A, B, C, DRB1 and DQB1; 522 for DQA1; more than 600 for DPA1; about 450 for DPB1. About five DR-DQ haplotypes were treated as single units for association and clustering because of strong linkage in the cohort. Across 300 to 500 genotyped donors of the cohort, an average of about 240,000 unique TCR beta nucleotide sequences per donor were sequenced, and approximately 17% of those sequences were non-productive. Here is what the overall study found, with its caveats: Because counts were too low, roughly 18 rarely observed V segments, including chromosome 9 orphons, were left out of the earlier analysis of approximately 580 of the donors. The authors suggested that the approach could potentially be generalized to other disease states and immunological phenotypes. Compared with equally common non-associated chains, HLA-associated TCR beta chains in a later analysis were more clonally expanded and had lower generation probabilities. A further reported finding was that TCR beta sequences accurately predicted the HLA-A and HLA-B alleles for most subjects in the first cohort. The only immune exposure information available for the cohort was CMV serostatus. Only TCR beta chains were sequenced in this cohort, and the absence of alpha or paired-chain data limited detectable features. Correlated functional status among segregating V segments might reflect linkage disequilibrium, but an unknown experimental factor could not be ruled out. Sequencing depth was assumed to be roughly uniform across donors in the presence/absence analyses, though that assumption may not hold. Compared with the approximately 670-donor mean, donors in an Asian-associated ancestry cluster had fewer N-insertions in productive TCRs, according to a later genetic analysis. A cluster of highly shared sequence variants was judged likely to be a technical artifact of the sequencing pipeline. An earlier analysis of 450 to 750 of the donors showed that most TCR beta V segments appeared in productive rearrangements either about 90% or about 30% of the time, which broadly matched IMGT annotations. According to a later analysis, most CMV-associated TCR beta chains appeared to be HLA-restricted, and the HLA associations seemed to be driven largely by CMV exposure. Several of the top co-occurrence clusters appeared to be linked to parvovirus B19, influenza, CMV and Epstein-Barr virus, according to a later analysis. Three of the identified cytomegalovirus-associated TCR beta chains were confirmed in vitro to be specific for cytomegalovirus antigens. HLA typing was unavailable for some donors at each locus, so association tests used only the typed subset. According to a later analysis, TCR association rates differed among HLA loci, with DRB1 alleles showing the most associated TCRs and HLA-C alleles showing the fewest. Strong co-occurrence of HLA alleles, especially DR and DQ, made assigning TCR associations to individual alleles difficult. A later genetic analysis associated a missense DCLRE1C variant with V-gene and J-gene trimming of TCR beta chains, and an independent cohort replicated the association. In the study, about 150 TCR beta chains were listed as associated with cytomegalovirus. Some IMGT-functional V segments, including TRBV6-2 and TRBV6-3, could not be distinguished by the 87-base-pair reads and were therefore excluded. While some public TCRs were present in many individuals, most TCR sequences turned up only very rarely across donors. Specific HLA alleles were associated with 16,951 TCR beta sequences at a false discovery rate of 0.05 in a later analysis. In both the original and validation cohorts, the classifier was reported to diagnose cytomegalovirus status with high specificity and sensitivity.

The cohort consisted of 670 or so healthy bone marrow donors. At the time of sampling, all cohort members were nominally healthy, though unrecorded immune exposures were likely present. The donor tested CMV seronegative, placing the donor among the roughly 350 seronegative members of the cohort. A peripheral blood sample was collected from each donor, and TCR beta sequencing was performed on peripheral blood mononuclear cells. Genomic DNA extraction from the blood cell samples was performed with the Qiagen DNeasy Blood Extraction Kit. The method was the immunoSEQ multiplex PCR assay. For the multiplex PCR, a mixture combining 60 forward primers for TCR Vbeta segments and 13 reverse primers for TCR Jbeta segments was used. The CDR3 region of rearranged TCR beta genes was amplified from genomic DNA with a multiplex PCR assay. The amplified TCR beta libraries were sequenced on the Illumina HiSeq System as 87-base-pair reads. The study's processing was this. In a later analysis, about 80 million unique TCR beta chains were counted across the approximately 620 repertoires, and roughly 11 million of these chains were shared by at least two donors. Raw reads were error-corrected and collapsed into unique sequences by a nearest-neighbor algorithm in which closely related sequences were merged to remove PCR and sequencing errors. CDR3 sequences were aligned to IMGT reference sequences to assign V, D and J gene segments. For a sequence to be retained, a match of at least six nucleotides to both a V gene segment and a J gene segment was required. A rearrangement counted as productive if the CDR3 had no stop codons and remained in frame with V and J, and every other rearrangement counted as non-productive. Following IMGT convention, CDR3 was defined as the stretch from the second conserved V-encoded cysteine up to the conserved J-encoded phenylalanine. The earlier analysis of 500 to 650 of the donors excluded any sequence lacking an unambiguous match to a single V gene segment. An earlier analysis of a few hundred of the donors classified V segments as functional when productive rearrangements were above 56.7% and as segregating when the standard deviation between donors was above 5%. A statistical classification framework was built to diagnose cytomegalovirus status from the catalog of TCR beta chain sequences. In a later analysis, TCR nucleotide sequences were compared against IMGT/GENE-DB human TR gene sequences so that V and J genes could be assigned. A later analysis assigned CDR3 sequences and most-parsimonious VDJ recombination scenarios with the TCRdist pipeline. In a later analysis, every TCR beta chain was defined by the combination of its CDR3 amino acid sequence and its V-gene family, and reads without a unique V-gene family were dropped. To address suspected cross-contamination and a sequencing artifact, a later analysis removed under 600 highly shared, low-generation-probability nucleotide sequences. In a later analysis, a clonal expansion index was calculated for each public chain from normalized within-repertoire ranks of inferred template counts. In a later analysis, generation probabilities were computed using a VDJ recombination model fitted to out-of-frame rearrangements, and the results were checked against IGoR. A later analysis scored TCR-TCR, TCR-HLA and TCR-CMV co-occurrence with hypergeometric tests, applying a repertoire-size bias correction to TCR pairs. In a later analysis, false discovery rates were estimated by permuting HLA or CMV assignments 20 times. In a later analysis, co-occurring TCRs were grouped using DBSCAN, and TCRdist sequence similarity was added for clustering within HLA-allele-positive subsets. Repertoires with fewer than 30,000 or more than 120,000 public chains, plus five repertoires with anomalous nucleotide sharing, were excluded from co-occurrence clustering. The immuneACCESS repertoire file appears here via TCRdb, limited to in-frame rearrangements. These files lack a portion of the clones; in checked studies, under half of the deficit traces to unresolved V genes, and the cause of the others is not known. D and trimming were read from the DNA, whereas the V and J calls and clone size are those reported in that table. In this sample's table one finds some 140,000 clones. The biggest ten clones account for about 2.1% of the sample.

CDR1 and CDR2, looked up from the germline V gene (reference sequence), are SEHNR and FQNEAQ. Spanning cysteine to phenylalanine, the CDR3 consists of 16 amino acids. This entry keeps only the CDR3 DNA: 48 bases, framed from base 1. Clipping removes 4 bases from V and 4 bases from J, with 9 as the unmatched junction base count. Specimen: PBMCs. This receptor was obtained from an older woman in good health and CMV-seronegative. Here the chain combines TRBV7-9 and TRBJ1-4; the junction holds 7 bases that match TRBD1. Here the CDR3 is given as CASSSGPNRGNEKLFF. The DNA sequence is TGTGCCAGCAGCTCCGGACCAAACAGGGGTAATGAAAAACTGTTTTTT.